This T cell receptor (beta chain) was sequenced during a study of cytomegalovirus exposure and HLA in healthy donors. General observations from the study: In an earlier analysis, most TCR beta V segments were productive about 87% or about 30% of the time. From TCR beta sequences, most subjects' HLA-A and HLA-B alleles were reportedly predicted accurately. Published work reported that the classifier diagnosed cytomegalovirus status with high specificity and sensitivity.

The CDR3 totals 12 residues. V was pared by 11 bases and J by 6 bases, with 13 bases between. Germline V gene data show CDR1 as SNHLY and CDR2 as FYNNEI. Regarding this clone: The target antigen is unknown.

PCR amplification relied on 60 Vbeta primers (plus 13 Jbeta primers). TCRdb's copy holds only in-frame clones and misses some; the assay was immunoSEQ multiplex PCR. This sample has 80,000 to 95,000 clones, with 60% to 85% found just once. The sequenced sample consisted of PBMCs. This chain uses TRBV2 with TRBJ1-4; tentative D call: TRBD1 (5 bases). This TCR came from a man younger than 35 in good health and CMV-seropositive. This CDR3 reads CALRGGDEKLFF. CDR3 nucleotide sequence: TGTGCCTTGCGGGGGGGGGATGAAAAACTGTTTTTT.